The entry below describes one TCR beta chain. This sample is drawn from a study of CD8 T cells in Susac syndrome. This CDR3 is built from 13 residues. Germline V lookup: CDR1 DFQATT, CDR2 SNEGSKA (reference sequence). The ends were cut back, 3 bases at V and 8 bases at J, with 14 bases in the middle. An amount of RNA that ranged from about 0.45 to 1 ug was reverse transcribed with random hexamers. TCRdb passed the immunoSEQ multiplex PCR reads through MiXCR, listing each CDR3 protein once. This table holds about 210,000 distinct CDR3 sequences, 85% to 95% found once. The Susac syndrome patients fit the recently defined diagnostic criteria for definite or probable disease.

The sequencing sample was made of CD4+ T cells from PBMCs. This chain uses TRBV20-1 with TRBJ2-1; perhaps TRBD1 as D (6 bases). The receptor was derived from a human donor with Susac syndrome. Written as DNA, the CDR3 is TGCAGTGCTAGTAGGCAGGGGATCGATGAGCAGTTCTTC. Translated, it gives CSASRQGIDEQFF.